One T cell receptor beta chain is described in this entry. Its cognate antigen has yet to be identified. The input lacks base qualities; no much larger clone sits a single base away. The sample originates from a study of blood T cell repertoires in COVID-19 (dated by TCRdb to about 2020). Concerning the study at large: Collaborator samples came from the United States, Italy and Spain and covered acute and convalescent phases of COVID-19. The dataset comprised deeply sampled blood TCRbeta repertoires from subjects exposed to, actively infected with, or recovered from COVID-19. Where available, HLA class I and class II types were obtained from metadata supplied by the sample provider rather than from assay-based typing. The material from the prospective study consisted of cDNA or gDNA derived from T cells, B-cell-depleted T cells, or PBMCs. Samples were obtained from the ongoing ImmuneRACE study (first 160 participants) and from about 1,300 subjects provided by 6 global collaborators. The repertoires were released in a freely available public database meant as a resource for research on the immune response to SARS-CoV-2. The sample metadata nearly always contained a de-identified subject ID, COVID-19 status, age in years and sex.

TCRbeta CDR3 regions were amplified from genomic DNA using the immunoSEQ Assay, a bias-controlled multiplex PCR. As for the authors' bioinformatics: The number of nucleated cells in each sample was estimated by amplification of reference gene primers within the assay. Sequence reads were collapsed and filtered to measure the absolute abundance of every unique TCRbeta CDR3 rearrangement. For each sample, productive Simpson clonality was calculated as the square root of Simpson's diversity index over productive rearrangements. Not all clones reach the TCRdb copy of this immuneACCESS table, which keeps in-frame sequences only. Checked studies attribute under half of the gap to unresolved V genes and leave the rest unexplained. Clone size and V and J calls were adopted from that table, with D and trimming inferred from the DNA. The sample records 200,000 or so clones, roughly 85% of which are singletons. The ten largest clones capture approximately 5% of the sample.

Overall study results and their limits: How much clinical and demographic metadata was included differed by source and by participant, and the metadata was provided uncurated.

Enrolling through a virtual design, the prospective study's participants ranged in age from roughly 18 to 89 years and lived across around 25 United States geographic areas. In the prospective study, participants were assigned to cohorts based on the clinical history participants reported in a screening survey and a study questionnaire. Exposed participants had been in contact with someone with a PCR-confirmed or clinician-diagnosed COVID-19 case within 2 weeks of study entry. In the prospective study, mobile phlebotomists collected whole blood, serum and a nasopharyngeal or oropharyngeal swab from each participant. Prospective study participants could optionally give additional blood draws and questionnaires over an approximately 2-month period. Prospective study blood samples were shipped either frozen or at room temperature before DNA extraction. The CDR3 spans 14 residues, from the cysteine through the phenylalanine. Only the CDR3 region is kept as DNA, spanning 42 bases read in frame from base 1. V loses 10 bases at its end and J loses 1 base; junction bases beyond the gene matches: 5. CDR1 ENHRY and CDR2 SYGVKD were looked up in the germline V gene.

This receptor was taken from a woman in her 50s who had been exposed to COVID-19. Sequencing input: PBMCs or T cells enriched from blood (not recorded which). Recombination joined TRBV10-3 with TRBJ2-2, with 8 bases matching TRBD1. The CDR3 region has the sequence CATTGQENTGELFF. The DNA sequence reads TGTGCCACTACGGGACAGGAGAACACCGGGGAGCTGTTTTTT.